Each of the 16 T cell receptor beta chains below was sequenced from the same sample in a study of PD-L1 blockade in urothelial cancer. Produced via immunoSEQ multiplex PCR; TCRdb's table is partial and in-frame only. Of tens of thousands of clones listed, nearly 90% are singletons. Time point in this sample: pretreatment peripheral blood. Here the sequenced sample was PBMCs, taken around atezolizumab (anti-PD-L1) treatment. The source of these receptors is a man in his fifties or sixties with urothelial cancer.

The V gene is TRBV4-1, the J gene TRBJ2-2; 7 bases line up with TRBD2. V lost 2 bases to trimming and J lost 4 bases; unmatched junction nucleotides: 16. Looked up from germline, CDR1 is MGHRA and CDR2 is YSYEKL. The CDR3 has 19 residues. In nucleotides, the CDR3 is TGCGCCAGCAGCCAAAGAGCGGACGGCGGGGGAACCTCCACCGGGGAGCTGTTTTTT. It yields the protein CASSQRADGGGTSTGELFF.

The chain links TRBV7-8 to TRBJ2-7, with 7 bases identical to TRBD2. Per the germline V gene, CDR1 is SGHVS and CDR2 is FQNEAQ. CDR3 size: 14 residues. The V segment lost 0 bases and the J segment 4 bases; nucleotides outside the gene matches: 3. CDR3 DNA sequence: TGTGCCAGCAGCTTAGCGGGCGGGGGATACGAGCAGTACTTC. It yields the protein CASSLAGGGYEQYF.

The V and J genes are TRBV9 and TRBJ2-1, with 11 bases identical to TRBD2. The CDR3 spans 19 residues. The V segment lost 0 bases and the J segment 4 bases; nucleotides outside the gene matches: 12. The germline V gene has CDR1 SGDLS and CDR2 YYNGEE. In nucleotides, the CDR3 is TGTGCCAGCAGCGTAGAGGCTAGCGGGAGGATCCTCCCATACAATGAGCAGTTCTTC. This encodes CASSVEASGRILPYNEQFF. The whole variable domain, remainder taken from reference TRBV9 and TRBJ2-1, is DSGVTQTPKHLITATGQRVTLRCSPRSGDLSVYWYQQSLDQGLQFLIQYYNGEERAKGNILERFSAQQFPDLHSELNLSSLELGDSALYFCASSVEASGRILPYNEQFFGPGTRLTVL.

The chain joins TRBV25-1 to TRBJ1-2; tentative D call: TRBD1 (5 bases). The CDR3 spans 13 residues. Germline lookup yields CDR1 MGHDK and CDR2 SYGVNS. V lost 4 bases, J lost 8 bases, and 14 bases lay in between. CDR3 DNA: TGTGCCAGCAGTGTGACAGCGGCGGGAGGCTACACCTTC. Translated, it gives CASSVTAAGGYTF.

The chain carries TRBV9 and TRBJ1-4, with D tentatively TRBD1 (6 bases). The V and J ends lost 0 bases and 10 bases respectively, with 16 bases between them. The germline CDR1 and CDR2 sequences are SGDLS and YYNGEE. The CDR3 contains 15 residues. The CDR3 loop reads CASSVGDSRGGKLFF. In nucleotides, the CDR3 is TGTGCCAGCAGCGTAGGAGACAGCAGGGGTGGAAAACTGTTTTTT.

The chain employs TRBV19 and TRBJ1-1; 11 bases are a match to TRBD1. The V and J ends lost 5 bases and 1 base, in that order; junction bases with no gene match: 21. This CDR3 has 21 residues. The germline V gene encodes CDR1 LNHDA and CDR2 SQIVND (reference sequence). Here the CDR3 reads CASSLTPIWTGGPFGNTEAFF. The CDR3 DNA reads as TGTGCCAGTAGTCTAACCCCGATCTGGACAGGGGGCCCTTTCGGGAACACTGAAGCTTTCTTT.

The chain employs TRBV19 and TRBJ2-1; 7 nucleotides line up with TRBD1. V gave up 2 bases and J gave up 8 bases; unmatched junction bases: 9. Germline-derived CDR1 and CDR2 are LNHDA and SQIVND (reference sequence). CDR3 size: 15 residues. Here the CDR3 DNA reads TGTGCCAGTAGTATAAGGGTCCGGACAGGCCATGAGCAGTTCTTC. Encoded protein: CASSIRVRTGHEQFF.

This chain joins TRBV5-1 and TRBJ1-5; TRBD1 matches 8 bases. Germline CDR1 SGHRS, CDR2 YFSETQ. V shed 4 bases, J shed 7 bases, and the junction held 4 bases outside the gene matches. This CDR3 is built from 13 residues. CDR3: CASSKDREQPQHF. The DNA for the CDR3 is TGCGCCAGCAGCAAGGACAGGGAACAGCCCCAGCATTTT.

CDR3 bases: TGTGCCAGCAGCGACGTAACAGGGCCGGCTAATGAAAAACTGTTTTTT. Translating it yields CASSDVTGPANEKLFF. J is TRBJ1-4 and V is TRBV7-9; tentative D call: TRBD1 (6 bases). From germline, CDR1 is SEHNR and CDR2 FQNEAQ (reference sequence). The CDR3 extends over 16 amino acids. V lost 5 bases to trimming and J lost 3 bases, with 16 bases between them.

This CDR3 is CASSQTRAGDSTDTQYF. CDR3 nucleotides: TGCGCCAGCAGCCAGACCCGAGCGGGGGATAGCACAGATACGCAGTATTTT. The J gene is TRBJ2-3, the V gene TRBV5-1; 8 bases align to TRBD2. The CDR3 totals 17 residues. The V gene's germline CDR1 is SGHRS and CDR2 YFSETQ. The ends lost 4 bases at V and 0 bases at J; junction bases unmatched: 10.

The chain links TRBV10-3 to TRBJ2-7; D perhaps matches TRBD1 (6 bases). Per the germline V gene, CDR1 is ENHRY and CDR2 is SYGVKD. Between the trimmed V and J ends, which lost 6 bases and 2 bases, there was a span of 17 bases. The CDR3 runs to 15 residues. As DNA, the CDR3 is TGTGCCATCAGCGACTTCACAGGGTTGGCCTACGAGCAGTACTTC. It encodes CAISDFTGLAYEQYF.

The genes are TRBV5-1 and TRBJ2-2; 14 positions agree with TRBD2. The CDR3 is 15 amino acids. Germline values: CDR1 SGHRS, CDR2 YFSETQ. V dropped 7 bases and J dropped 4; count of bases not matched to a gene: 3. CDR3 sequence (DNA): TGCGCCAGCCAGACTAGCGGGAGGGCCACCGGGGAGCTGTTTTTT. Protein sequence: CASQTSGRATGELFF.

The V and J genes are TRBV7-9 and TRBJ1-3; D remains ambiguous. V gave up 1 base and J gave up 0 bases, with 10 bases separating them. Germline-derived CDR1 and CDR2 are SEHNR and FQNEAQ (reference sequence). This CDR3 has 16 residues. In nucleotides, the CDR3 is TGTGCCAGCAGCTTAGACAGCCTGAGCTCTGGAAACACCATATATTTT. As protein: CASSLDSLSSGNTIYF.

V is TRBV21-1 and J is TRBJ2-7; no check of the table's D call, TRBD1, against the DNA was made. TRBV21-1 is flagged as a pseudogene. The CDR3 totals 12 residues. The CDR3 sequence: CASSKEGYEQYF. The CDR3 DNA follows: TGTGCCAGCAGCAAAGAGGGGTACGAGCAGTACTTC.

The J gene is TRBJ2-7, the V gene TRBV28, with D possibly matching TRBD2 (5 bases). The length of the CDR3 is 15 residues. V was cut by 8 bases and J by 4 bases, with 21 bases left in between. Germline CDR1 is MDHEN and CDR2 is SYDVKM. The DNA of the CDR3 is TGTGCCAGCGGGTCCGGGCCATCTCGGAGGTACGAGCAGTACTTC. Residues: CASGSGPSRRYEQYF.

This chain uses TRBV7-9 with TRBJ1-5; 8 bases match TRBD1. This CDR3 contains 15 residues. V lost 2 bases, J lost 5 bases, and 5 bases stayed unmatched. Germline V gene data show CDR1 as SEHNR and CDR2 as FQNEAQ (reference sequence). The CDR3 region is CASSLTGQGDQPQHF. CDR3 DNA: TGTGCCAGCAGCTTAACCGGACAGGGAGATCAGCCCCAGCATTTT. Looking up the rest from reference TRBV7-9 and TRBJ1-5 gives the full variable domain: DTGVSQNPRHKITKRGQNVTFRCDPISEHNRLYWYRQTLGQGPEFLTYFQNEAQLEKSRLLSDRFSAERPKGSFSTLEIQRTEQGDSAMYLCASSLTGQGDQPQHFGDGTRLSIL.